This TCR beta chain was recovered during a study of T cell clonotyping in hematopoietic cell transplantation. Broader study findings: Higher Inverse Simpson Index values in graft donor and pretransplant recipient predicted broader posttransplant TCR diversity. Recipient TCR diversity dropped after transplant; expanded clonotypes rose from day 30 to 180. CD4 and CD8 repertoire contributions could not be separated without sorting.

The CDR3 spans 12 residues. V was trimmed by 6 bases and J by 0 bases, leaving 2 bases between them. Germline CDR1 MNHNS, CDR2 SASEGT. This clone is a singleton in its sample. Its target is unknown. Method: immunoSEQ multiplex PCR; TCRdb's copy keeps in-frame clones and lacks some. The data contain about 69,000 clones, approximately 94% of them singletons. The receptor was derived from a man over 45 in good health. Some clones in this sample may be carry-over from other donors' samples. Sequenced material: peripheral blood mononuclear cells. The rearrangement joins TRBV6-1 to TRBJ2-2; D remains unclear. The CDR3 DNA is TGTGCCAGCAGCCCGAACACCGGGGAGCTGTTTTTT. It encodes CASSPNTGELFF.